The 20 T cell receptor beta chains below come from one sample, sequenced in a study of tumor and adjacent non-tumor tissue in lung cancer. The library came from three nested PCR rounds adapted from ARM-PCR protocols. A single record per CDR3 protein comes from TCRdb applying MiXCR to the multiplex PCR reads. The profile shows 80,000 to 130,000 distinct CDR3 sequences, approximately 65% of them singletons. This sample's RNA came from whole unsorted tissue. Distant lung tissue was collected more than 3 cm away from the tumor edge. Sequenced sample: distant non-tumor lung tissue. The receptors derive from a man aged 25-45 years with non-small cell lung cancer.

Comment on this clonotype: At one end the junction does not follow the germline gene, possibly because of a read error. The chain links TRBV29-1 to TRBJ2-3, with D possibly TRBD1 on 5 matching bases. In germline, CDR1 is SQVTM, CDR2 ANQGSEA. The length of the CDR3 is 13 residues. The CDR3 DNA reads TGCAGCGACCTCCGACAGAGCACAGATACGCATTATTTT. This translates into CSDLRQSTDTHYF.

Comments on this clonotype: The junction and the germline gene differ at one end; a read error may be behind it. The genes are TRBV6-5 and TRBJ2-3; a weak D match, TRBD2 (6 bases). Germline lookup yields CDR1 MNHEY and CDR2 SVGAGI. This CDR3 is 13 amino acids long. The CDR3 here is CASTRTWGDTQYF. Written as DNA, the CDR3 is TGTGCCAGCACTAGGACGTGGGGGGATACGCAATATTTT.

This clonotype was seen a few times. A much larger clone differs from this one at a single base, so this may be a read error. The chain carries TRBV12-3 or TRBV12-4 and TRBJ2-7, with D possibly matching TRBD2 (7 bases). This CDR3 contains 14 residues. Trimming stripped 10 bases from V and 6 bases from J, with 22 bases between. CDR3 DNA: TGTGCCAACGGACAGCGGGGTAGGGGGGCCGAGCAGTACTTC. Translating it yields CANGQRGRGAEQYF.

To note about this clonotype: One base away lies a much larger clone, so this may be a sequencing read error. The chain joins TRBV12-3 or TRBV12-4 to TRBJ2-7, with D maybe TRBD2 (5 bases). The V end was cut by 7 bases, the J end by 0 bases, with 10 bases between. The CDR3 runs to 13 residues. The CDR3 loop reads CASKEGYSYEQYF. In DNA, the CDR3 is TGTGCCAGCAAAGAGGGCTACTCCTACGAGCAGTACTTC.

To note about this clonotype: One end of the junction is discordant with germline, which a read error may explain. This sequence joins TRBV4-3 and TRBJ2-2; D might be TRBD1 (7 bases). This CDR3 comprises 15 residues. The germline gives CDR1 LGHNA, CDR2 YSLEER. The CDR3 DNA follows: TGCGCCAGCAACCAAGACAGGGTTACCACCGGGGGGCTGTTTTTT. This gives the protein CASNQDRVTTGGLFF.

On this clonotype: At one boundary the junction diverges from the germline segment, which might be a read error. The chain recombines TRBV11-2 with TRBJ2-3; D unresolved. The CDR3 covers 13 residues. In germline, CDR1 is SGHAT, CDR2 FQNNGV. The CDR3 here is CTSSFFGSGTQYF. In DNA, the CDR3 is TGTACCAGCAGCTTTTTCGGGTCAGGTACGCAGTATTTT.

CDR3 in amino acids: CASGPVRGAQNEKLFF. CDR3 DNA sequence: TGTGCCAGCGGGCCCGTCAGGGGGGCCCAAAATGAAAAACTGTTTTTT. V gene TRBV11-2 combines with J gene TRBJ1-4, with 7 nucleotides matching TRBD1. V was clipped by 8 bases and J by 5 bases; unmatched bases: 14. Germline V CDR1 and CDR2: SGHAT, FQNNGV. This CDR3 is 16 amino acids long.

Of note for this clonotype: A read error may explain this, as a much larger clone is one base away. V and J are TRBV20-1 and TRBJ2-7, with TRBD1 matching 7 bases. The germline gives CDR1 DFQATT, CDR2 SNEGSKA (reference sequence). The CDR3 has 14 residues. V shed 6 bases, J shed 6 bases, and the junction held 14 bases outside the gene matches. The CDR3 bases are TGCAGTGCCTCCCCCGGGACAGTCTCGTCCGAGCAGTACTTC. Its translation is CSASPGTVSSEQYF.

At least ten counts were recorded for this clonotype. The rearrangement uses TRBV20-1 and TRBJ2-3; D is undetermined. V dropped 0 bases and J dropped 5 bases, with 3 bases sitting between them. Germline CDR1 DFQATT, CDR2 SNEGSKA (reference sequence). This CDR3 has 11 residues. The CDR3 here is CSARDIDTQYF. The CDR3 DNA reads as TGCAGTGCTAGAGATATAGATACGCAGTATTTT.

With respect to this clonotype: The junction and the germline gene differ at one end; a read error may be behind it. The V gene is TRBV20-1, the J gene TRBJ2-1; tentative D call: TRBD2 (5 bases). The CDR3 is 15 amino acids. Looked up from germline, CDR1 is DFQATT and CDR2 is SNEGSKA (reference sequence). As DNA, the CDR3 is TGCGGTGCCCTGACCGGTATTAGCGTTCTCCATGAGCAGTTCTTC. It specifies CGALTGISVLHEQFF.

About this clonotype: The junction shows a germline mismatch at one end, possibly a read error. The V and J genes are TRBV20-1 and TRBJ2-7; D possibly corresponds to TRBD2 (6 bases). Germline CDR1 reads DFQATT; CDR2 reads SNEGSKA (reference sequence). This CDR3 is built from 12 residues. CDR3 protein: CSAPRDSYEQNF. CDR3 nucleotides: TGCAGTGCCCCACGGGACTCCTACGAGCAGAACTTC.

At least ten counts were recorded for this clonotype. This rearrangement joins TRBV5-4 to TRBJ1-2, with TRBD1 matching 7 bases. This CDR3 is 15 amino acids long. CDR1 is SGHNT and CDR2 is YYREEE in the germline V gene (reference sequence). V trimming: 6 bases; J trimming: 4 bases; junction bases outside the gene matches: 12. CDR3 nucleotide sequence: TGTGCCAGCACAACTTACAGGGGCGCCATCTATGGCTACACCTTC. Amino acids: CASTTYRGAIYGYTF.

Note on this clonotype: This may stem from a read error, because a much larger clone lies one nucleotide away. The V gene is TRBV6-6, the J gene TRBJ1-5; D is unclear. The CDR3 is made up of 16 amino acids. Germline CDR1 is MNHNY and CDR2 is SVGAGI (reference sequence). The CDR3 nucleotides are TGTACCAGCAGTCCCTACCCGGCGGGCGGACGTCAGCCCCAGCATTTT. Its translation is CTSSPYPAGGRQPQHF.

This clonotype has ten or more counts. The chain is built from TRBV5-1 and TRBJ1-2; weak D call: TRBD1 (5 bases). The CDR3 contains 14 residues. Trimming shortened V by 0 bases and J by 2 bases, and 8 bases separated the two germline ends. Germline values: CDR1 SGHRS, CDR2 YFSETQ. The CDR3 reads CASSLDTGNYGYTF. Here the CDR3 DNA reads TGCGCCAGCAGCTTGGACACAGGAAACTATGGCTACACCTTC.

Ten or more counts support this clonotype. The chain has TRBV12-3 or TRBV12-4 and TRBJ2-7, with unresolved D. Trimming took 3 bases from V and 4 from J, leaving 4 bases between them. The CDR3 is made up of 11 amino acids. CDR3 in amino acids: CASSFRYEQYF. As DNA, the CDR3 is TGTGCCAGCAGTTTTAGGTACGAGCAGTACTTC.

The table lists this clonotype with a few counts. This chain uses TRBV11-2 with TRBJ2-4, with unresolved D. The CDR3 contains 11 residues. V lost 5 bases and J lost 4, with 3 bases in between. Germline-derived CDR1 and CDR2 are SGHAT and FQNNGV. CDR3 DNA: TGTGCCAGCAGCCGAAAAAACATTCAGTACTTC. This codes for CASSRKNIQYF.

On this clonotype: This likely comes from a read error, as the CDR3 has no conserved phenylalanine or tryptophan at its end. The chain joins TRBV11-3 to TRBJ2-3; D is ambiguous. This CDR3 region has 13 residues. Germline CDR1 SGHNT, CDR2 YENEEA. The germline V and J ends were trimmed by 3 bases and 2 bases, with 6 bases remaining between them. The DNA for the CDR3 is TGTGCCAGCAGCTTGGAGATCACAGATACGCAGTATCAC. Its translation is CASSLEITDTQYH.

This clonotype was observed a single time. A much larger clone is a single base away; this may be a read error. The chain carries TRBV30 and TRBJ1-1; D not certain. This CDR3 is built from 13 residues. CDR1 and CDR2 from the germline V gene are GTSNPN and SVGIG (reference sequence). CDR3 residues: CALSKGGNTEAFF. CDR3 nucleotide sequence: TGTGCCTTGAGTAAGGGCGGGAACACTGAAGCTTTCTTT.

As for this clonotype: The junction does not match germline at one end; this may be a read error. The chain combines TRBV4-1 with TRBJ1-1; TRBD1 matches at 7 bases. Germline V gene data show CDR1 as MGHRA and CDR2 as YSYEKL. The CDR3 is made up of 16 amino acids. The CDR3 is CTSSQDIYRGGTGAFF. DNA of the CDR3: TGCACCAGTAGCCAAGATATCTACAGGGGAGGCACTGGAGCTTTCTTT.

The chain employs TRBV9 and TRBJ2-5; weak D call: TRBD1 (7 bases). The CDR3 runs to 13 residues. V shed 0 bases and J shed 5 bases, with 8 bases lying between them. Germline CDR1 is SGDLS and CDR2 is YYNGEE. The CDR3: CASSVAGGETQYF. CDR3 coding DNA: TGTGCCAGCAGCGTAGCAGGGGGGGAGACCCAGTACTTC.